Each of the 3 T cell receptor beta chains below was sequenced from the same sample in a study of OX40 agonist ivuxolimab in advanced cancers. Sequenced by immunoSEQ multiplex PCR; TCRdb stores in-frame clones only, minus some. The sample includes some 54,000 clones, just under 85% seen only once; the top ten take 1.2%. Sequenced here: CD4+ or CD8+ T cells sorted from blood, sampled in a trial of the OX40 agonist ivuxolimab. The receptor source for this set is an adult with an advanced solid tumor such as melanoma, head and neck, liver or kidney cancer.

The V call is TRBV5-1, the J call TRBJ1-4; D unclear. Per the germline V gene, CDR1 is SGHRS and CDR2 is YFSETQ. Trimming left V 1 base short and J 3 bases short, with 7 bases between. The CDR3 has 14 amino acids. For the CDR3, the DNA is TGCGCCAGCAGCTTGTTCGGCGCTAATGAAAAACTGTTTTTT. Encoded protein: CASSLFGANEKLFF.

J is TRBJ2-7 and V is TRBV28, with D possibly TRBD1 on 6 matching bases. V lost 4 bases and J 3 bases, leaving 16 bases between the germline ends. The V gene's germline CDR1 is MDHEN and CDR2 SYDVKM. The CDR3 contains 15 residues. The CDR3 sequence: CASSSTDRPLYEQYF. The CDR3 coding sequence is TGTGCCAGCAGTTCTACCGACAGGCCCCTCTACGAGCAGTACTTC.

The V and J genes are TRBV6-1 and TRBJ2-7; 9 bases line up with TRBD2. This CDR3 has 15 amino acids. CDR1 and CDR2 (germline): MNHNS, SASEGT. V was clipped by 3 bases and J by 5 bases; unmatched bases: 8. The CDR3 here is CASSDGSGSLDEQYF. Here the CDR3 DNA reads TGTGCCAGCAGTGACGGTAGCGGGAGCCTCGACGAGCAGTACTTC.